This is a list of T cell receptor beta chains from one sample in a study of brain T cells in children with intractable seizures. Assay used: immunoSEQ multiplex PCR; TCRdb lists only in-frame clones, some missing. Of tens of thousands of clones listed, roughly 95% are singletons. This specimen consisted of peripheral blood, obtained at surgery. Every receptor here comes from a boy under two years old with focal cortical dysplasia and intractable seizures. Each CDR3 is given with its conserved first and last residue. The order of the fields is D gene, J gene, clone size, V gene, CDR3 protein, CDR3 DNA. A D gene is named only where the DNA matches it firmly. Clone sizes are given selectively: once, few, many, or a class where the clone is expanded.

TRBD2 TRBJ2-3 . TRBV24-1 CATSVWTSGASTDTQYF TGTGCCACCAGTGTTTGGACTAGCGGGGCTAGCACAGATACGCAGTATTTT
. TRBJ1-2 once TRBV4-1 CASSQDRSNYGYTF TGCGCCAGCAGCCAAGATCGGTCGAACTATGGCTACACCTTC
TRBD2 TRBJ2-7 . TRBV6-6 CASSPGLAGGRVDEQYF TGTGCCAGCAGTCCGGGACTAGCGGGGGGCCGTGTCGACGAGCAGTACTTC
. TRBJ2-3 . TRBV5-4 CASSLDAGALTDTQYF TGTGCCAGCAGCCTCGATGCGGGGGCACTCACAGATACGCAGTATTTT
. TRBJ2-3 . TRBV19 CASSIPGSTDTQYF TGTGCCAGTAGTATCCCGGGGAGCACAGATACGCAGTATTTT
. TRBJ2-1 . TRBV7-4 CASSLVHRDEQFF TGTGCCAGCAGCTTAGTCCACAGGGATGAGCAGTTCTTC
. TRBJ2-1 . TRBV5-1 CASSLARLASLYNEQFF TGCGCCAGCAGCTTGGCAAGGCTAGCGTCCCTCTACAATGAGCAGTTCTTC
. TRBJ2-7 . TRBV19 CASSSTGSDYEQYF TGTGCCAGTAGTAGTACAGGGAGTGACTACGAGCAGTACTTC
TRBD2 TRBJ2-1 . TRBV12-3/TRBV12-4 CASSPGLYNEQFF TGTGCCAGCAGTCCGGGACTATACAATGAGCAGTTCTTC
TRBD2 TRBJ2-5 . TRBV11-1 CASSLGLTSGETQYF TGTGCCAGCAGCTTAGGTCTGACTAGCGGGGAGACTCAGTACTTC
TRBD2 TRBJ2-2 . TRBV24-1 CATGEGPNTGELFF TGTGCCACCGGGGAGGGCCCGAACACCGGGGAGCTGTTTTTT
. TRBJ1-2 few TRBV5-1 CASSGGSNYGYTF TGCGCCAGCAGCGGGGGTTCGAACTATGGCTACACCTTC
TRBD2 TRBJ2-1 . TRBV7-9 CASSLTRLAGNSYNEQFF TGTGCCAGCAGCTTAACGAGACTAGCGGGGAACTCCTACAATGAGCAGTTCTTC
. TRBJ1-4 . TRBV12-3/TRBV12-4 CASSLGEKLFF TGTGCCAGCAGTTTAGGCGAAAAACTGTTTTTT
. TRBJ2-2 . TRBV19 CASSWKPNTGELFF TGTGCCAGTTCGTGGAAACCGAACACCGGGGAGCTGTTTTTT
. TRBJ1-1 . TRBV28 CASRIQTEAFF TGTGCCAGCAGAATACAGACTGAAGCTTTCTTT
TRBD1 TRBJ2-3 . TRBV3-1/TRBV3-2 CASSLRQGITDTQYF TGTGCCAGCAGTCTCAGACAGGGAATCACAGATACGCAGTATTTT
. TRBJ2-4 . TRBV20-1 CSASWNIQYF TGCAGTGCTAGCTGGAACATTCAGTACTTC
. TRBJ2-1 . TRBV24-1 CATSGPNNEQFF TGTGCCACCAGTGGACCGAACAATGAGCAGTTCTTC
TRBD1 TRBJ2-3 . TRBV23-1 CASSRTGGEGTDTQYF TGCGCCAGCAGTAGGACAGGGGGCGAGGGTACAGATACGCAGTATTTT
. TRBJ2-7 . TRBV18 CASSPIGINEQYF TGTGCCAGCTCACCAATAGGGATAAACGAGCAGTACTTC
TRBD2 TRBJ2-7 . TRBV7-2 CASSLVSGTSSGEQYF TGTGCCAGCAGCTTAGTTTCAGGGACTAGCTCTGGCGAGCAGTACTTC
TRBD2 TRBJ2-7 . TRBV7-2 CASSGTSGSHEQYF TGTGCCAGCAGCGGGACTAGCGGGAGTCACGAGCAGTACTTC
. TRBJ2-7 . TRBV29-1 CSVATRYEQYF TGCAGCGTTGCCACCCGCTACGAGCAGTACTTC
TRBD1 TRBJ1-4 . TRBV7-8 CASSLRTGGIEKLFF TGTGCCAGCAGCCTCCGAACAGGGGGTATTGAAAAACTGTTTTTT
. TRBJ2-7 . TRBV2 CASSEGEQYF TGTGCCAGCAGTGAAGGGGAGCAGTACTTC
TRBD1 TRBJ2-5 . TRBV24-1 CATSDRGQGPETQYF TGTGCCACCAGTGACCGAGGACAGGGGCCAGAGACCCAGTACTTC
TRBD2 TRBJ2-7 . TRBV3-1/TRBV3-2 CASSPPGLAGGYEQYF TGTGCCAGCAGCCCACCGGGACTAGCGGGAGGCTACGAGCAGTACTTC
. TRBJ2-3 . TRBV15 CATSRGLRGYRDTQYF TGTGCCACCAGCAGGGGACTCAGGGGGTATCGAGATACGCAGTATTTT
TRBD2 TRBJ2-3 . TRBV10-3 CAIRGLARTDTQYF TGTGCCATCAGGGGACTAGCGAGGACAGATACGCAGTATTTT
. TRBJ1-6 . TRBV6-6 CASSLRSSYNSPLHF TGTGCCAGCAGTTTGAGGAGCTCCTATAATTCACCCCTCCACTTT
TRBD2 TRBJ2-1 . TRBV11-1 CASRFSGIVYEQFF TGTGCCAGCAGATTTAGCGGGATAGTCTATGAGCAGTTCTTC
TRBD2 TRBJ2-5 . TRBV4-2 CASSQDAGGPETQYF TGTGCCAGCAGCCAAGACGCGGGAGGGCCGGAGACCCAGTACTTC
. TRBJ1-4 . TRBV14 CASSQDFGPNEKLFF TGTGCCAGCAGCCAAGATTTCGGCCCTAATGAAAAACTGTTTTTT
TRBD1 TRBJ2-7 . TRBV2 CASRIQGFHEQYF TGTGCCAGCAGGATACAGGGGTTCCACGAGCAGTACTTC
. TRBJ2-3 once TRBV10-3 CAISRGDTQYF TGTGCCATCAGCCGTGGTGATACGCAGTATTTT
TRBD2 TRBJ2-5 . TRBV19 CASSKRLAGLETQYF TGTGCCAGTTCCAAAAGACTAGCGGGGTTGGAGACCCAGTACTTC
. TRBJ2-1 . TRBV24-1 CATSDLSPSSYNEQFF TGTGCCACCAGTGATTTGTCCCCGAGCTCCTACAATGAGCAGTTCTTC
TRBD2 TRBJ2-1 . TRBV3-1/TRBV3-2 CASSQDPFSGGGNEQFF TGTGCCAGCAGCCAAGACCCCTTTAGCGGGGGAGGAAATGAGCAGTTCTTC
. TRBJ1-2 . TRBV6-6 CASSYSGGFGNYGYTF TGTGCCAGCAGTTACTCGGGGGGTTTTGGGAACTATGGCTACACCTTC
. TRBJ2-5 . TRBV6-5 CARGGGETQYF TGTGCCAGGGGAGGGGGAGAGACCCAGTACTTC
TRBD1 TRBJ2-7 . TRBV7-9 CASSPQPGQGAHEQYF TGTGCCAGCAGCCCCCAACCGGGACAGGGGGCCCACGAGCAGTACTTC
. TRBJ2-3 . TRBV5-1 CASSVDIPSTDTQYF TGCGCCAGCAGCGTGGACATTCCTAGCACAGATACGCAGTATTTT
TRBD2 TRBJ2-1 . TRBV7-2 CASRLNPGLGSNEQFF TGTGCCAGCAGATTAAATCCGGGACTAGGATCTAATGAGCAGTTCTTC
TRBD1 TRBJ2-2 . TRBV19 CASVDRGRTGELFF TGTGCCAGCGTCGACAGGGGGCGGACCGGGGAGCTGTTTTTT
. TRBJ2-1 . TRBV6-6 CASSYRGPHNEQFF TGTGCCAGCAGTTATCGCGGGCCCCACAATGAGCAGTTCTTC